These 27 T cell receptor beta chains originate from one sample sequenced in a study of cytomegalovirus exposure and HLA in healthy donors. The PCR employed 60 Vbeta primers together with 13 Jbeta primers. Repertoires were generated with immunoSEQ multiplex PCR, while TCRdb's copy carries only in-frame clones and drops some. Here the sample spans some 190,000 clones, around 80% being singletons. Sequenced sample: PBMCs. These receptors all come from a man younger than 35 in good health and CMV-seronegative.

This clone was seen a few times. The CDR3 DNA follows: TGTGCCAGCAGTGAGACAGGGGACGGCTACAGCGAGCAGTACTTC. This encodes CASSETGDGYSEQYF. The rearrangement joins TRBV6-1 to TRBJ2-7; 8 nucleotides match TRBD1. This CDR3 contains 15 residues. The germline CDR1 and CDR2 sequences are MNHNS and SASEGT. V shed 3 bases, J shed 6 bases, and the junction held 10 bases outside the gene matches.

V gene TRBV4-2 combines with J gene TRBJ2-1; 12 bases line up with TRBD2. CDR3 length equals 15 residues. Per germline, CDR1 LGHNA and CDR2 YNFKEQ. J was trimmed by 7 bases and V by 3 bases; bases with no gene match: 4. The CDR3 loop reads CASSQLAGGPNEQFF. The CDR3 region has the DNA TGTGCCAGCAGCCAGCTAGCGGGGGGGCCAAATGAGCAGTTCTTC.

The chain joins TRBV15 to TRBJ1-2; 10 positions agree with TRBD1. Unmatched junction bases numbered 4, after V lost 0 bases and J lost 6 bases. From germline, CDR1 is LNHNV and CDR2 YYDKDF (reference sequence). This CDR3 spans 15 amino acids. CDR3 in amino acids: CATSRDPGQGDGYTF. CDR3 sequence (DNA): TGTGCCACCAGCAGAGATCCCGGACAGGGGGATGGCTACACCTTC.

The chain is built from TRBV18 and TRBJ2-3, with 15 bases lining up with TRBD2. The CDR3 extends over 17 amino acids. Per the germline V gene, CDR1 is KGHSH and CDR2 is LQKENI. The V segment lost 1 base and the J segment 5 bases; nucleotides outside the gene matches: 4. This chain's CDR3 is CASSPRTSGGARDTQYF. In DNA form, the CDR3 reads TGTGCCAGCTCACCACGGACTAGCGGGGGGGCCAGAGATACGCAGTATTTT. Full variable domain (outside the CDR3, taken from reference TRBV18 and TRBJ2-3): NAGVMQNPRHLVRRRGQEARLRCSPMKGHSHVYWYRQLPEEGLKFMVYLQKENIIDESGMPKERFSAEFPKEGPSILRIQQVVRGDSAAYFCASSPRTSGGARDTQYFGPGTRLTVL.

This clone was observed a few times. V usage is TRBV5-4 and J usage is TRBJ1-1, with unresolved D. Germline loops: CDR1 SGHNT, CDR2 YYREEE (reference sequence). The CDR3 is 14 amino acids. Deletions cut 8 bases from V and 0 bases from J, with 14 bases between. The CDR3 DNA reads as TGTGCCAGTTCAGGAAGCCTCATGAACACTGAAGCTTTCTTT. Protein sequence: CASSGSLMNTEAFF.

The CDR3 reads CASSSGLAGGESTDTQYF. The CDR3 region has the DNA TGTGCCAGCAGCTCAGGACTAGCGGGGGGGGAATCCACAGATACGCAGTATTTT. The chain has TRBV7-8 and TRBJ2-3, with 15 bases matching TRBD2. Germline V lookup: CDR1 SGHVS, CDR2 FQNEAQ. Trimming took 4 bases from V and 2 from J; bases not matched to a gene: 7. CDR3 length: 18 amino acids. The full variable domain, completed using reference TRBV7-8 and TRBJ2-3, is GAGVSQSPRYKVAKRGQDVALRCDPISGHVSLFWYQQALGQGPEFLTYFQNEAQLDKSGLPSDRFFAERPEGSVSTLKIQRTQQEDSAVYLCASSSGLAGGESTDTQYFGPGTRLTVL.

The V gene is TRBV2, the J gene TRBJ2-3, with TRBD2 matching 9 bases. The germline V gene has CDR1 SNHLY and CDR2 FYNNEI. CDR3 length: 16 residues. With V trimmed by 6 bases and J by 5 bases, 12 bases remained unmatched. For the CDR3, the DNA is TGTGCCAGCAGCGACCCGTATAGCGGGAGTGAAGATACGCAGTATTTT. As protein: CASSDPYSGSEDTQYF.

The rearrangement links TRBV10-1 to TRBJ2-2, with D possibly being TRBD2 (6 bases). V was cut by 6 bases and J by 8 bases, with 19 bases left in between. CDR1 WNHNN and CDR2 SYGVQD come from the germline V gene (reference sequence). The CDR3 contains 15 residues. The CDR3 DNA is TGCGCCAGCAGGGGCCCGACTGGGGGGTTGGGGGAGCTGTTTTTT. Translation gives CASRGPTGGLGELFF.

The chain combines TRBV18 with TRBJ2-3; 11 bases map to TRBD2. The V gene's germline CDR1 is KGHSH and CDR2 LQKENI. This CDR3 is built from 16 residues. V lost 6 bases and J lost 2; bases outside the gene matches: 7. The CDR3 spells CASSTTSGGVTDTQYF. Here the CDR3 DNA reads TGTGCCAGCTCGACTACTAGCGGGGGAGTCACAGATACGCAGTATTTT.

This chain joins TRBV7-2 and TRBJ1-1; D is uncertain. This CDR3 has 15 amino acids. The germline CDR1 and CDR2 sequences are SGHTA and FQGNSA. Trimming took off 0 bases at V and 1 base at J, with 9 bases between the two ends. The CDR3 sequence: CASSLAAHSNTEAFF. As DNA, the CDR3 is TGTGCCAGCAGCTTAGCTGCCCACTCGAACACTGAAGCTTTCTTT. The whole variable domain, filled in from reference TRBV7-2 and TRBJ1-1, reads GAGVSQSPSNKVTEKGKDVELRCDPISGHTALYWYRQSLGQGLEFLIYFQGNSAPDKSGLPSDRFSAERTGGSVSTLTIQRTQQEDSAVYLCASSLAAHSNTEAFFGQGTRLTVV.

The chain employs TRBV18 and TRBJ1-2; the match to TRBD1 covers 8 bases. The V gene end was trimmed by 3 bases and the J gene end by 3 bases; junction bases not matched to a gene: 3. The germline V gene has CDR1 KGHSH and CDR2 LQKENI. The CDR3 extends over 14 amino acids. The CDR3 spells CASSPTGDHYGYTF. CDR3 DNA sequence: TGTGCCAGCTCACCGACAGGGGATCACTATGGCTACACCTTC.

The chain uses TRBV6-4 and TRBJ2-6; TRBD1 might be the D (5 bases). The CDR3 has 16 amino acids. The V and J ends lost 0 bases and 1 base respectively, with 7 bases between them. Germline V gene lookup returns CDR1 MRHNA and CDR2 SNTAGT. The CDR3 nucleotides are TGTGCCAGCAGTGACTCGACAGCTTCTGGGGCCAACGTCCTGACTTTC. Its protein is CASSDSTASGANVLTF.

CDR3 bases: TGTGCCAGTAGTCCGTGCAGGGGCTGCGAAGCTTTCTTT. Translation: CASSPCRGCEAFF. This chain uses TRBV19 with TRBJ1-1, with TRBD1 as a possible D gene (6 bases). This CDR3 spans 13 amino acids. V lost 5 bases, J lost 8 bases, and 15 bases lay in between. Germline loops: CDR1 LNHDA, CDR2 SQIVND (reference sequence).

The chain carries TRBV4-1 and TRBJ2-1; 11 nucleotides align to TRBD2. This CDR3 spans 15 amino acids. V gave up 6 bases and J gave up 6 bases; unmatched junction bases: 7. Germline CDR1 MGHRA, CDR2 YSYEKL. CDR3: CASRGLAGGSNEQFF. In nucleotides, the CDR3 is TGCGCCAGCAGGGGCCTAGCGGGAGGATCCAATGAGCAGTTCTTC.

The J gene is TRBJ2-1, the V gene TRBV19, with 9 nucleotides matching TRBD2. V gave up 4 bases and J gave up 5 bases; unmatched junction bases: 21. The CDR3 runs to 20 residues. Germline CDR1 reads LNHDA; CDR2 reads SQIVND (reference sequence). The CDR3 region is CASSRGSWSSGSGRDNEQFF. The CDR3 DNA sequence: TGTGCCAGTAGTAGAGGCTCTTGGAGTAGCGGGAGCGGGAGAGACAATGAGCAGTTCTTC.

The sample holds a few counts of this clone. The chain couples TRBV5-1 to TRBJ1-5; 7 positions match TRBD1. The CDR3 is made up of 14 amino acids. The V gene's germline CDR1 is SGHRS and CDR2 YFSETQ. Losses at the gene ends were 4 bases for V and 6 bases for J; bases not matched to a gene: 7. The CDR3 sequence is CASSPGQEGQPQHF. As DNA, the CDR3 is TGCGCCAGCAGCCCCGGACAGGAGGGTCAGCCCCAGCATTTT.

V is TRBV7-9 and J is TRBJ2-4; 15 nucleotides align to TRBD2. Germline CDR1 SEHNR, CDR2 FQNEAQ (reference sequence). This CDR3 is built from 16 residues. Unmatched junction bases numbered 8, after V lost 5 bases and J lost 9 bases. CDR3 in amino acids: CASSLGLAGGRGIQYF. The DNA for the CDR3 is TGTGCCAGCAGCCTGGGACTAGCGGGAGGACGGGGCATTCAGTACTTC.

This clone was observed a single time. V gene TRBV7-6 combines with J gene TRBJ2-7; 11 bases map to TRBD1. V lost 5 bases to trimming and J lost 3 bases; unmatched junction nucleotides: 6. Germline V gene lookup returns CDR1 SGHVS and CDR2 FNYEAQ. The CDR3 runs 15 residues. CDR3 in amino acids: CASSRDRGGGYEQYF. In DNA form, the CDR3 reads TGTGCCAGCAGCAGGGACAGGGGGGGAGGCTACGAGCAGTACTTC.

The V gene is TRBV18, the J gene TRBJ1-2, with 11 nucleotides matching TRBD1. In germline, CDR1 is KGHSH, CDR2 LQKENI. This CDR3 is 17 amino acids long. Germline trimming cut 4 bases from V and 3 bases from J; bases unmatched to any gene: 10. CDR3 in amino acids: CASSHRTGGVSDYGYTF. In nucleotides, the CDR3 is TGTGCCAGCTCACACCGGACAGGGGGCGTTTCTGACTATGGCTACACCTTC.

This clone was observed once. The chain employs TRBV6-5 and TRBJ2-7; 7 positions agree with TRBD1. Germline assignment: CDR1 MNHEY and CDR2 SVGAGI. The length of the CDR3 is 14 residues. The ends lost 6 bases at V and 3 bases at J; junction bases unmatched: 8. CDR3 loop: CASSRTGDVYEQYF. CDR3 in DNA: TGTGCCAGCAGCCGGACAGGTGATGTCTACGAGCAGTACTTC.

The gene calls are TRBV7-2 and TRBJ1-4; TRBD1 might be the D (6 bases). Trimming took off 5 bases at V and 4 bases at J, with 20 bases between the two ends. The CDR3 extends over 17 amino acids. Per germline, CDR1 SGHTA and CDR2 FQGNSA. As DNA, the CDR3 is TGTGCCAGCAGCCTAAAGGCTCAGGGGACCTTTAATGAAAAACTGTTTTTT. Its translation: CASSLKAQGTFNEKLFF.

The chain links TRBV10-3 to TRBJ1-5; D is uncertain. This CDR3 is built from 17 residues. The V and J ends lost 3 bases and 5 bases respectively, with 20 bases between them. Germline V gives CDR1 ENHRY, CDR2 SYGVKD. DNA for the CDR3: TGTGCCATCAGTGATCAAATTGGTCCCTCCGGGGATCAGCCCCAGCATTTT. It is translated as CAISDQIGPSGDQPQHF.

The chain is built from TRBV5-6 and TRBJ2-5, with a possible D match to TRBD1 (6 bases). CDR1 is SGHDT, CDR2 YYEEEE, per germline. V was shortened by 4 bases and J by 7 bases, with 11 bases between the two germline ends. There are 12 residues in the CDR3. The CDR3 here is CASSQQGWTQYF. CDR3 coding DNA: TGTGCCAGCAGCCAACAGGGATGGACCCAGTACTTC.

The chain combines TRBV5-6 with TRBJ2-3; 8 bases are a match to TRBD2. With 4 bases clipped from V and 1 base from J, the junction kept 5 bases outside the gene matches. Germline V gene sequence: CDR1 SGHDT, CDR2 YYEEEE. There are 15 residues in the CDR3. In DNA form, the CDR3 reads TGTGCCAGCAGCGGGGCGCGGGGGGGCACAGATACGCAGTATTTT. This sequence encodes CASSGARGGTDTQYF.

This clone was seen a few times. This chain joins TRBV11-3 and TRBJ2-1; 10 bases align to TRBD2. The length of the CDR3 is 19 residues. Germline CDR1 reads SGHNT; CDR2 reads YENEEA. Losses at the gene ends were 0 bases for V and 8 bases for J; bases not matched to a gene: 16. CDR3 sequence: CASSLDRFEAGGRFHEQFF. In nucleotides, the CDR3 is TGTGCCAGCAGCTTAGATCGCTTTGAAGCGGGAGGGCGTTTCCATGAGCAGTTCTTC.

This sequence joins TRBV11-1 and TRBJ2-1, with a possible D match to TRBD1 (6 bases). Germline CDR1 is SGHAT and CDR2 is FQDESV (reference sequence). The CDR3 is made up of 15 amino acids. V lost 2 bases and J 3 bases, leaving 11 bases between the germline ends. CDR3 loop: CASSLMAGVYNEQFF. CDR3 bases: TGTGCCAGCAGCTTAATGGCAGGGGTCTACAATGAGCAGTTCTTC.

V is TRBV2 and J is TRBJ2-7, with D tentatively TRBD1 (5 bases). V lost 6 bases and J lost 6, with 21 bases in between. Germline V lookup: CDR1 SNHLY, CDR2 FYNNEI. The CDR3 is made up of 15 amino acids. The CDR3 protein is CASSDEWTPITEQYF. The CDR3 nucleotides are TGTGCCAGCAGCGACGAATGGACACCTATCACCGAGCAGTACTTC.